This T cell receptor beta chain comes out of a study of blood T cells in healthy people across ages. In regard to this clonotype: A read error is possible here, since a much larger clone lies one base away.

Combining a sample-barcoded 5' primer with a J-beta primer mix, a second PCR ran for roughly 7 to 11 cycles. TCRdb independently ran MiXCR on the 5' RACE reads; one entry per CDR3 protein. The repertoire holds about 1.1 million distinct CDR3 sequences, with approximately 38% as singletons. Per germline, CDR1 SGHDN and CDR2 FVKESK. This CDR3 contains 16 residues. Material: blood. This TCR was sampled from a young man in good health. The rearrangement links TRBV14 to TRBJ2-1; D gene ambiguous. CDR3 sequence (DNA): TGTGCCGGCAGCCAAGAAAAGACTCCTATGATGGATGAGCAGTTCTTC. Protein: CAGSQEKTPMMDEQFF.